The next 22 T cell receptor beta chains were all read from a single sample in a study of regulatory T cells in long-lasting Graves disease. Time point denoted: persistent/refractory GD, antithyroid drugs over 5 years with positive TRAb. The TCR library was made from RNA that had been extracted from PBMCs in TRIzol. CDR3-region Arm-PCR and iRepertoire HTBI primers produced the TCR beta libraries. TCRdb fed the multiplex PCR reads into MiXCR, producing one record per CDR3 protein. The sample consists of hundreds of thousands of distinct CDR3 sequences, roughly a fifth of them appearing once. This sample comprised peripheral blood mononuclear cells (PBMCs), obtained when the disease was refractory, from a patient treated with antithyroid drugs. The receptor source for this set is a female donor with Graves disease.

Many counts were recorded for this clonotype. The CDR3 nucleotides are TGTGCCAGCAGCACCCCGGTGGGGACACCTGGGACCGGGGAGCTGTTTTTT. Its protein product is CASSTPVGTPGTGELFF. The rearrangement links TRBV28 to TRBJ2-2, with D possibly TRBD1 on 6 matching bases. This CDR3 has 17 residues. Germline lookup yields CDR1 MDHEN and CDR2 SYDVKM. V lost 6 bases, J lost 5 bases, and 22 bases lay in between.

The rearrangement joins TRBV12-3 or TRBV12-4 to TRBJ1-5; maybe TRBD1 (6 bases). V lost 6 bases to trimming and J lost 10 bases, with 22 bases between them. This CDR3 is 15 amino acids long. CDR3: CASRQEGEGSVPQHF. CDR3 sequence (DNA): TGTGCCAGCAGACAGGAGGGGGAGGGATCGGTTCCCCAGCATTTT.

This clonotype was observed at least ten times. One end of the junction fails to match germline, which may point to a read error. The chain recombines TRBV18 with TRBJ2-5; D ambiguous. Germline V lookup: CDR1 KGHSH, CDR2 LQKENI. The CDR3 is made up of 13 amino acids. CDR3: CASSPPSQGTQYF. CDR3 coding DNA: TGTGCCAGCTCACCACCCTCCCAAGGGACCCAGTACTTC.

There are a few counts of this clonotype. The chain uses TRBV30 and TRBJ1-3, with D perhaps matching TRBD1 (6 bases). V shed 4 bases and J shed 0 bases, with 10 bases lying between them. CDR1 GTSNPN and CDR2 SVGIG come from the germline V gene (reference sequence). The CDR3 consists of 14 residues. As DNA, the CDR3 is TGTGCCTGGACTACAGGGTTCTCTGGAAACACCATATATTTT. Translation gives CAWTTGFSGNTIYF.

This clonotype showed up many times. The CDR3 DNA follows: TGTGCCAGCAGTGTGGAGACAGTGGGGCAGCCCCAGCATTTT. It translates to CASSVETVGQPQHF. V gene TRBV2 combines with J gene TRBJ1-5; the D gene is possibly TRBD1 (5 bases). V lost 4 bases, J lost 7 bases, and 14 bases lay in between. Germline V gene data show CDR1 as SNHLY and CDR2 as FYNNEI. The CDR3 has 14 amino acids.

The table lists this clonotype with many counts. This chain links TRBV20-1 with TRBJ1-1, with D hard to call. The germline V gene has CDR1 DFQATT and CDR2 SNEGSKA (reference sequence). This CDR3 has 14 amino acids. The germline V and J ends were trimmed by 4 bases and 3 bases, with 15 bases remaining between them. CDR3 in DNA: TGCAGTGCTAAATTCGCGGACCACCACACTGAAGCTTTCTTT. It encodes CSAKFADHHTEAFF.

The chain has TRBV28 and TRBJ2-1; 9 nucleotides agree with TRBD2. This CDR3 is 18 amino acids long. Trimming cost V 6 bases and J 4 bases; bases outside gene matches: 16. Germline CDR1 and CDR2: MDHEN and SYDVKM. The CDR3 coding sequence is TGTGCCAGCAGCCCCCCTGACAGCGGGGGGCCCTTTTACAATGAGCAGTTCTTC. Translating gives CASSPPDSGGPFYNEQFF. The whole variable domain, filled in from reference TRBV28 and TRBJ2-1, reads DVKVTQSSRYLVKRTGEKVFLECVQDMDHENMFWYRQDPGLGLRLIYFSYDVKMKEKGDIPEGYSVSREKKERFSLILESASTNQTSMYLCASSPPDSGGPFYNEQFFGPGTRLTVL.

In DNA, the CDR3 is TGTGCCATCAGTGAGTCGAGTCTGGGGTATGAGCAGTTCTTC. Translation: CAISESSLGYEQFF. This rearrangement joins TRBV10-3 to TRBJ2-1; D gene unclear. The CDR3 loop spans 14 amino acids. V was trimmed by 0 bases and J by 8 bases, leaving 11 bases between them. From germline, CDR1 is ENHRY and CDR2 SYGVKD.

Comments on this clonotype: A read error may be the cause here, since a much bigger clone is one base away. This rearrangement joins TRBV6-2 or TRBV6-3 to TRBJ2-4; D is perhaps TRBD1 (8 bases). The V and J ends lost 0 bases and 8 bases respectively, with 14 bases between them. The CDR3 has 15 amino acids. Germline CDR1 reads MNHEY; CDR2 reads SVGEGT. CDR3 bases: TGTGCCAGCAGTTACTCGACAGGGGAGGGAGACATTCAGTACTTC. Its protein is CASSYSTGEGDIQYF.

This sequence joins TRBV2 and TRBJ2-3; D is undetermined. V lost 4 bases to trimming and J lost 4 bases, with 6 bases between them. CDR1 and CDR2 (germline): SNHLY, FYNNEI. The CDR3 sequence is 12 residues long. The CDR3 bases are TGTGCCAGCAGTGGGATCTCAGATACGCAGTATTTT. The encoded protein is CASSGISDTQYF.

The chain couples TRBV7-8 to TRBJ2-7, with D possibly TRBD1 on 6 matching bases. The ends were cut back, 0 bases at V and 2 bases at J, with 14 bases in the middle. CDR3 size: 16 residues. Germline CDR1 and CDR2: SGHVS and FQNEAQ. The CDR3 reads CASSLARQGRAYEQYF. The CDR3 DNA reads TGTGCCAGCAGCTTAGCCCGGCAGGGGCGCGCCTACGAGCAGTACTTC.

This clonotype showed up just a few times. J is TRBJ2-3 and V is TRBV28, with TRBD1 matching over 9 bases. CDR3 length equals 17 residues. V lost 5 bases and J lost 3; bases outside the gene matches: 12. CDR1 and CDR2 from the germline V gene are MDHEN and SYDVKM. The CDR3 DNA sequence: TGTGCCAGCAGTCCTGTTACCGGGACAGGGAGTACAGATACGCAGTATTTT. It codes for CASSPVTGTGSTDTQYF.

This clonotype was detected ten times or more. This rearrangement joins TRBV12-3 or TRBV12-4 to TRBJ1-1; unclear D gene. The CDR3 spans 11 residues. V lost 5 bases and J 7 bases, leaving 8 bases between the germline ends. The CDR3 nucleotides are TGTGCCAGCAGTACCTACAGTGAAGCTTTCTTT. The encoded protein is CASSTYSEAFF.

The chain joins TRBV12-3 or TRBV12-4 to TRBJ2-3; possibly TRBD2 for D (6 bases). The CDR3 contains 13 residues. The V end was cut by 2 bases, the J end by 10 bases, with 13 bases between. The CDR3 loop reads CASSLMWGDAQYF. The CDR3 DNA reads as TGTGCCAGCAGTTTAATGTGGGGGGATGCGCAGTATTTT.

This clonotype was seen repeatedly, ten times or more. CDR3 region: CASSSPYRARANYGYTF. CDR3 nucleotides: TGTGCCAGCAGCTCTCCTTACAGGGCACGAGCTAACTATGGCTACACCTTC. The rearrangement links TRBV11-2 to TRBJ1-2; tentative D call: TRBD1 (6 bases). Trimming took 4 bases from V and 0 from J, leaving 18 bases between them. Germline V gene lookup returns CDR1 SGHAT and CDR2 FQNNGV. The CDR3 runs 17 residues.

This clonotype was detected ten times or more. The J gene is TRBJ2-7, the V gene TRBV10-3, with D perhaps TRBD1 (6 bases). The V and J ends lost 6 bases and 0 bases respectively, with 12 bases between them. Germline lookup yields CDR1 ENHRY and CDR2 SYGVKD. The CDR3 is made up of 14 amino acids. CDR3 amino acids: CAISRRDTSYEQYF. CDR3 nucleotide sequence: TGTGCCATCAGCCGTCGGGACACCTCCTACGAGCAGTACTTC.

This clonotype was observed at least ten times. The CDR3 is CASSPTDRGYSYEQYF. For the CDR3, the DNA is TGTGCCAGCAGTCCCACCGACAGGGGGTACTCCTACGAGCAGTACTTC. J is TRBJ2-7 and V is TRBV6-1; 9 bases agree with TRBD1. The CDR3 loop spans 16 amino acids. V lost 5 bases to trimming and J lost 0 bases; unmatched junction nucleotides: 8. Germline V gene lookup returns CDR1 MNHNS and CDR2 SASEGT.

This clonotype was counted a few times. The chain employs TRBV10-3 and TRBJ1-1, with a tentative D call TRBD1 (6 bases). The length of the CDR3 is 13 residues. Germline-derived CDR1 and CDR2 are ENHRY and SYGVKD. The V end was cut by 7 bases, the J end by 4 bases, with 13 bases between. The CDR3 loop reads CAIKQGMSTEAFF. DNA for the CDR3: TGTGCCATCAAGCAGGGGATGAGCACTGAAGCTTTCTTT.

This clonotype was detected ten times or more. The J gene is TRBJ1-1, the V gene TRBV25-1, with D tentatively TRBD1 (5 bases). This CDR3 has 12 amino acids. V lost 7 bases to trimming and J lost 9 bases, with 15 bases between them. CDR1 MGHDK and CDR2 SYGVNS come from the germline V gene. CDR3 coding DNA: TGTGCCAGCAAGAAAACCGCAGGGAAAGCTTTCTTT. This sequence encodes CASKKTAGKAFF.

The chain combines TRBV9 with TRBJ2-2, with D tentatively TRBD2 (6 bases). The germline V gene encodes CDR1 SGDLS and CDR2 YYNGEE. V dropped 3 bases and J dropped 7 bases, with 7 bases sitting between them. The CDR3 is made up of 12 amino acids. The chain's CDR3 is CASSAGVGELFF. CDR3 sequence (DNA): TGTGCCAGCAGCGCGGGGGTCGGGGAGCTGTTTTTT.

This clonotype was recorded at least ten times. The chain has TRBV30 and TRBJ1-2; no reliable D call. This CDR3 comprises 13 residues. Germline assignment: CDR1 GTSNPN and CDR2 SVGIG (reference sequence). The V and J ends lost 4 bases and 4 bases respectively, with 13 bases between them. The chain's CDR3 is CAWTLPAGYGYTF. The CDR3 DNA follows: TGTGCCTGGACTCTCCCAGCTGGCTATGGCTACACCTTC.

This clonotype has at least ten counts. V usage is TRBV4-2 and J usage is TRBJ1-1; D is undetermined. CDR1 and CDR2 (germline): LGHNA, YNFKEQ. The CDR3 covers 13 residues. Trimming shortened V by 5 bases and J by 1 base, and 8 bases separated the two germline ends. The CDR3 region is CASSFSANTEAFF. The CDR3 DNA reads TGTGCCAGCAGCTTCTCCGCGAACACTGAAGCTTTCTTT.